Following are 24 T cell receptor beta chains from one sample sequenced in a study of blood T cell repertoires in COVID-19. TCRdb's copy holds only in-frame clones and misses some; the assay was immunoSEQ multiplex PCR. Here the sample spans fewer than 150,000 clones, approximately 70% being singletons. Sequences were obtained from peripheral blood. These receptors all stem from a human donor with acute or convalescent COVID-19. The donor label of this sample is uncertain.

This clone has just a few counts. The chain carries TRBV11-2 and TRBJ2-1; 9 bases map to TRBD2. CDR1 is SGHAT, CDR2 FQNNGV, per germline. The V gene end was trimmed by 3 bases and the J gene end by 8 bases; junction bases not matched to a gene: 11. The CDR3 covers 16 residues. The CDR3 sequence is CASSLIAGVTDHEQFF. CDR3 DNA sequence: TGTGCCAGCAGCTTGATAGCGGGGGTCACGGACCATGAGCAGTTCTTC. Full variable domain (rest looked up from reference TRBV11-2 and TRBJ2-1): EAGVAQSPRYKIIEKRQSVAFWCNPISGHATLYWYQQILGQGPKLLIQFQNNGVVDDSQLPKDRFSAERLKGVDSTLKIQPAKLEDSAVYLCASSLIAGVTDHEQFFGPGTRLTVL.

The chain couples TRBV4-1 to TRBJ2-3; TRBD2 is a possible D gene (8 bases). Germline V gene lookup returns CDR1 MGHRA and CDR2 YSYEKL. CDR3 length equals 18 residues. V dropped 1 base and J dropped 0 bases, with 17 bases sitting between them. CDR3 sequence reads: CASSQAGGAGVSTDTQYF. The CDR3 nucleotides read TGCGCCAGCAGCCAAGCAGGGGGAGCGGGGGTTAGCACAGATACGCAGTATTTT.

J is TRBJ1-6 and V is TRBV5-5; no clear D. Trimming removed 1 base at V and 10 bases at J, with 12 bases between. The CDR3 runs to 14 residues. The germline gives CDR1 SGHKS, CDR2 YYEKEE (reference sequence). The CDR3: CASSLYTLRSPLHF. The DNA of the CDR3 is TGTGCCAGCAGCTTGTACACCCTCAGGTCACCCCTCCACTTT.

There are a few counts of this clone. V is TRBV25-1 and J is TRBJ1-6, with D unresolved. The V end was cut by 2 bases, the J end by 6 bases, with 5 bases between. The CDR3 runs 13 residues. In germline, CDR1 is MGHDK, CDR2 SYGVNS. The CDR3 nucleotides are TGTGCCAGCAGTGAAGTCGGTAATTCACCCCTCCACTTT. The encoded protein is CASSEVGNSPLHF. Variable domain in full (rest from reference TRBV25-1 and TRBJ1-6): EADIYQTPRYLVIGTGKKITLECSQTMGHDKMYWYQQDPGMELHLIHYSYGVNSTEKGDLSSESTVSRIRTEHFPLTLESARPSHTSQYLCASSEVGNSPLHFGNGTRLTVT.

The rearrangement joins TRBV5-1 to TRBJ2-1, with 9 bases aligning to TRBD1. The CDR3 is made up of 17 amino acids. V lost 2 bases and J lost 10; bases outside the gene matches: 16. Germline CDR1 reads SGHRS; CDR2 reads YFSETQ. The CDR3 bases are TGCGCCAGCAGCTTTGGGACAGGGCCCCGCGACCACCGGGAGCAGTTCTTC. Translated, it gives CASSFGTGPRDHREQFF.

The chain recombines TRBV3-1 (or the pseudogene TRBV3-2) with TRBJ1-2; 8 nucleotides match TRBD1. V was pared by 4 bases and J by 2 bases, with 6 bases of the junction left unmatched. CDR1 and CDR2 from the germline V gene are LGHDT and YNNKEL (reference sequence). CDR3 length: 15 residues. The CDR3 nucleotides are TGTGCCAGCAGCCGGGGTGGGACAGGCAACTATGGCTACACCTTC. It is translated as CASSRGGTGNYGYTF.

The rearrangement links TRBV7-4 to TRBJ1-5; a weak D match, TRBD1 (5 bases). The CDR3 is 15 residues long. CDR1 and CDR2 (germline): SGHVT, SQSDAQ. Trimming cost V 1 base and J 3 bases, with 10 bases left between them. The CDR3 sequence is CASSLEGMNNQPQHF. The CDR3 DNA follows: TGTGCCAGCAGCTTAGAGGGGATGAACAATCAGCCCCAGCATTTT.

V gene TRBV6-5 combines with J gene TRBJ1-1, with 8 bases matching TRBD1. From germline, CDR1 is MNHEY and CDR2 SVGAGI. The CDR3 is made up of 14 amino acids. V shed 5 bases and J 4 bases; nucleotides not matched to a gene: 6. CDR3 bases: TGTGCCAGCAGTCCCCTACAGGGGGGCACTGAAGCTTTCTTT. Protein: CASSPLQGGTEAFF.

This chain links TRBV25-1 with TRBJ2-7; 8 bases are a match to TRBD1. Trimming at V came to 6 bases and at J to 2 bases, leaving 3 bases not matched to a gene. This CDR3 comprises 13 residues. The germline gives CDR1 MGHDK, CDR2 SYGVNS. DNA of the CDR3: TGTGCCAGCAGCGGGACAGGTACCTACGAGCAGTACTTC. Amino acids: CASSGTGTYEQYF.

The sample holds a few counts of this clone. The DNA for the CDR3 is TGCGCCAGCAGCCAACTTAGCGGGGTTGGGGAGCTGTTTTTT. Translation: CASSQLSGVGELFF. The rearrangement uses TRBV5-1 and TRBJ2-2; TRBD2 matches 8 bases. The germline gives CDR1 SGHRS, CDR2 YFSETQ. J was trimmed by 8 bases and V by 4 bases; bases with no gene match: 7. The length of the CDR3 is 14 residues.

The rearrangement joins TRBV11-3 to TRBJ2-3, with TRBD1 matching 8 bases. This CDR3 has 14 residues. Germline trimming cut 4 bases from V and 4 bases from J; bases unmatched to any gene: 4. Germline V lookup: CDR1 SGHNT, CDR2 YENEEA. CDR3 nucleotide sequence: TGTGCCAGCAGCTCACGGACAGGGCCAGATACGCAGTATTTT. This translates into CASSSRTGPDTQYF.

This clone was counted once. V usage is TRBV3-1 (or the pseudogene TRBV3-2) and J usage is TRBJ2-5, with 8 bases lining up with TRBD2. Per the germline V gene, CDR1 is LGHDT and CDR2 is YNNKEL (reference sequence). The length of the CDR3 is 14 residues. Trimming removed 4 bases from V and 3 bases from J; junction bases left unmatched: 4. In DNA form, the CDR3 reads TGTGCCAGCAGCCTCTGGCGGGGGGAAGAGACCCAGTACTTC. Translating it yields CASSLWRGEETQYF.

The chain employs TRBV24-1 and TRBJ2-5; TRBD2 aligns across 10 bases. Losses at the gene ends were 6 bases for V and 5 bases for J; bases not matched to a gene: 8. This CDR3 spans 15 amino acids. The germline gives CDR1 KGHDR, CDR2 SFDVKD. This CDR3 reads CATSPAGGPRETQYF. CDR3 bases: TGTGCCACCAGTCCAGCGGGGGGGCCCCGGGAGACCCAGTACTTC.

The rearrangement joins TRBV21-1 to TRBJ2-7; TRBD1 is taken as the D call from the table, unchecked against the DNA. TRBV21-1 is a pseudogene locus. The length of the CDR3 is 18 residues. The CDR3 here is CASSKGDRDTSPTYEQYV. CDR3 nucleotides: TGTGCCAGCAGCAAAGGGGATCGGGACACATCACCGACCTACGAGCAGTACGTC.

The chain uses TRBV2 and TRBJ2-7, with D perhaps matching TRBD1 (5 bases). Germline CDR1 reads SNHLY; CDR2 reads FYNNEI. V was trimmed by 2 bases and J by 3 bases, leaving 11 bases between them. CDR3 length equals 14 residues. CDR3 amino acids: CASSEQGNGYEQYF. The CDR3 DNA is TGTGCCAGCAGTGAACAGGGTAATGGCTACGAGCAGTACTTC.

The sample holds a few counts of this clone. The chain couples TRBV18 to TRBJ2-4; 8 nucleotides agree with TRBD1. The CDR3 is made up of 14 amino acids. Germline loops: CDR1 KGHSH, CDR2 LQKENI. V lost 3 bases and J lost 8; bases outside the gene matches: 6. CDR3 in amino acids: CASSPDRGTHIQYF. The CDR3, as DNA: TGTGCCAGCTCACCCGACAGGGGTACGCACATTCAGTACTTC.

Here the CDR3 reads CASRQGAVNTGELFF. CDR3 sequence (DNA): TGCGCCAGCAGACAGGGGGCCGTGAACACCGGGGAGCTGTTTTTT. The chain couples TRBV10-2 to TRBJ2-2; TRBD1 matches 9 bases. The germline V gene has CDR1 WSHSY and CDR2 SAAADI. V lost 6 bases, J lost 1 base, and 3 bases stayed unmatched. The CDR3 covers 15 residues.

V is TRBV5-5 and J is TRBJ1-1; 9 positions agree with TRBD1. V lost 0 bases, J lost 5 bases, and 5 bases stayed unmatched. CDR3 length equals 15 residues. CDR1 is SGHKS and CDR2 is YYEKEE in the germline V gene (reference sequence). This CDR3 reads CASSLEGQGYTEAFF. CDR3 coding DNA: TGTGCCAGCAGCTTGGAGGGACAGGGTTATACTGAAGCTTTCTTT.

This chain joins TRBV12-3 or TRBV12-4 and TRBJ1-5; D uncertain. Trimming shortened V by 5 bases and J by 6 bases, and 11 bases separated the two germline ends. The CDR3 extends over 13 amino acids. CDR3 sequence: CASSTKTGQPQHF. The DNA of the CDR3 is TGTGCCAGCAGTACCAAGACTGGTCAGCCCCAGCATTTT.

This chain joins TRBV19 and TRBJ1-1; a possible D gene is TRBD1 (6 bases). The CDR3 length is 13 residues. V was clipped by 8 bases and J by 3 bases, with 13 bases between them. The germline V gene has CDR1 LNHDA and CDR2 SQIVND (reference sequence). Written as DNA, the CDR3 is TGTGCCAGTGGTAGACAGGCCTACACTGAAGCTTTCTTT. This translates into CASGRQAYTEAFF.

This rearrangement joins TRBV7-6 to TRBJ2-7, with 9 bases matching TRBD1. CDR3 length equals 15 residues. V lost 5 bases to trimming and J lost 3 bases; unmatched junction nucleotides: 8. Germline V CDR1 and CDR2: SGHVS, FNYEAQ. The CDR3 nucleotides are TGTGCCAGCAGCAGCCCCGGGACAGGGTTCTACGAGCAGTACTTC. It is translated as CASSSPGTGFYEQYF.

This clone was seen ten or more times. Other DNA sequences in the same sample also yield this CDR3. The V gene is TRBV18, the J gene TRBJ2-1; 10 bases line up with TRBD2. V lost 1 base to trimming and J lost 0 bases; unmatched junction nucleotides: 0. This CDR3 contains 16 residues. Per germline, CDR1 KGHSH and CDR2 LQKENI. CDR3 coding DNA: TGTGCCAGCTCACCACGACTAGCGGGCTCCTACAATGAGCAGTTCTTC. Its translation: CASSPRLAGSYNEQFF.

This chain connects TRBV27 to TRBJ1-6; D uncertain. The V end was cut by 7 bases, the J end by 7 bases, with 11 bases between. This CDR3 is built from 13 residues. CDR1 and CDR2 from the germline V gene are MNHEY and SMNVEV (reference sequence). CDR3: CASTPGPNSPLHF. The CDR3 DNA follows: TGTGCCAGCACTCCAGGTCCCAATTCACCCCTCCACTTT.

This clone showed up just once. This sequence joins TRBV12-3 or TRBV12-4 and TRBJ1-4; TRBD1 might be the D (6 bases). V was clipped by 6 bases and J by 9 bases, with 14 bases between them. The length of the CDR3 is 13 residues. CDR3 region: CASSTGTHKKLFF. For the CDR3, the DNA is TGTGCCAGCAGCACCGGGACACACAAAAAACTGTTTTTT.